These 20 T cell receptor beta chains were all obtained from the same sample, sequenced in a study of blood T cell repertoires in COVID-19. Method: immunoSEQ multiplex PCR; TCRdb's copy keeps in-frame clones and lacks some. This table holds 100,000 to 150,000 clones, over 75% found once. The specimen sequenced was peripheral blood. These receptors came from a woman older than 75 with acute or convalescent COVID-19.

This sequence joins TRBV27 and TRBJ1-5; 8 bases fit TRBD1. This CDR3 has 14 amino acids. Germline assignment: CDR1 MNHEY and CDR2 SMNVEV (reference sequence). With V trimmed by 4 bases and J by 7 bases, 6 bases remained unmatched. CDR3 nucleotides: TGTGCCAGCAGTTGGACAGGGTCGGGCCAGCCCCAGCATTTT. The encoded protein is CASSWTGSGQPQHF.

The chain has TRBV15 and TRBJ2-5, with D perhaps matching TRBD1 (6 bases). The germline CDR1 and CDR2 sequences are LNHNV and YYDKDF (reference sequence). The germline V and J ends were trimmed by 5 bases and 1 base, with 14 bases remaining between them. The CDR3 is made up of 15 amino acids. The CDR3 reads CATSGFYRAQETQYF. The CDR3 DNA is TGTGCCACCAGCGGATTCTACAGGGCCCAAGAGACCCAGTACTTC.

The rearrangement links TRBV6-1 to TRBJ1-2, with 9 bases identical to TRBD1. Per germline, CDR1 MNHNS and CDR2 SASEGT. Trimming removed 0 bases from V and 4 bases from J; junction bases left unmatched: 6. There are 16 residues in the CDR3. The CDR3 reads CASSEASGQGIYGYTF. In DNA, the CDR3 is TGTGCCAGCAGTGAAGCGAGTGGACAGGGGATCTATGGCTACACCTTC.

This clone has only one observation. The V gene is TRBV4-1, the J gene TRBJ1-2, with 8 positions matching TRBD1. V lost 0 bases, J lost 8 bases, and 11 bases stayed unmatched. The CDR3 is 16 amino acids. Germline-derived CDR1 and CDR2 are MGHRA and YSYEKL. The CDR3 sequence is CASSQDPHQGAGGYTF. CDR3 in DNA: TGCGCCAGCAGCCAAGATCCTCACCAGGGGGCCGGCGGCTACACCTTC.

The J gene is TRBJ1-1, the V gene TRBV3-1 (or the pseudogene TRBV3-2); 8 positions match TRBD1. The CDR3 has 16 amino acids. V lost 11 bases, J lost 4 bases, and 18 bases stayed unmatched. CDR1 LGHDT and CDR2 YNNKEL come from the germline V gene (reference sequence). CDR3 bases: TGTGCCTTCCACCCCGTAGCAGGGGGCTGGAGCACTGAAGCTTTCTTT. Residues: CAFHPVAGGWSTEAFF.

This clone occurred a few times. As DNA, the CDR3 is TGCGCCAGCAGCCCTGGGACAACTCGCATGAACACTGAAGCTTTCTTT. It specifies CASSPGTTRMNTEAFF. This rearrangement joins TRBV5-1 to TRBJ1-1, with D possibly TRBD1 on 6 matching bases. Trimming left V 4 bases short and J 0 bases short, with 16 bases between. Germline V gene lookup returns CDR1 SGHRS and CDR2 YFSETQ. CDR3 length equals 16 residues.

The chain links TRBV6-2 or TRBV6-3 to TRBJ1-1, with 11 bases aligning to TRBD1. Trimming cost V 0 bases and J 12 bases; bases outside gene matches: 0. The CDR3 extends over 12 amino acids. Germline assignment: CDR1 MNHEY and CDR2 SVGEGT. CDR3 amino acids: CASSYSDRGPFF. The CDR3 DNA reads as TGTGCCAGCAGTTACTCGGACAGGGGGCCTTTCTTT.

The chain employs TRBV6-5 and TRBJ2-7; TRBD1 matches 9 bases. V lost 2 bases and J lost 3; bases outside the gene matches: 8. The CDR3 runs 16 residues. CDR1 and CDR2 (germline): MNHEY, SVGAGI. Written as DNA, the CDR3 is TGTGCCAGCAGTTACAGTAATCCGGGACAGGGCTACGAGCAGTACTTC. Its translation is CASSYSNPGQGYEQYF.

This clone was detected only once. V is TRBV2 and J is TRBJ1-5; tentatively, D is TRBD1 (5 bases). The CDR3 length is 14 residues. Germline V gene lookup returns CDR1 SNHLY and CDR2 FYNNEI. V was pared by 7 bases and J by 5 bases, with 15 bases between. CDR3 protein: CASNNDSPDQPQHF. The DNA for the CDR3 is TGTGCCAGCAATAACGACAGTCCCGATCAGCCCCAGCATTTT.

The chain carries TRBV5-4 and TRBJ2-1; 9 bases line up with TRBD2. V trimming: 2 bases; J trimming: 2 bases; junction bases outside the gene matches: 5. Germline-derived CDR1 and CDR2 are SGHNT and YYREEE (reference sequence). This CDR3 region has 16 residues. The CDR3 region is CASSLPLAGAYNEQFF. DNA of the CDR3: TGTGCCAGCAGCTTACCCTTAGCGGGGGCCTACAATGAGCAGTTCTTC.

The CDR3 sequence: CASSPGTSEQYV. In DNA, the CDR3 is TGTGCCAGCAGTCCGGGAACCTCGGAGCAGTACGTC. The chain couples TRBV12-3 or TRBV12-4 to TRBJ2-7, with D tentatively TRBD2 (5 bases). Trimming left V 5 bases short and J 7 bases short, with 12 bases between. This CDR3 contains 12 residues.

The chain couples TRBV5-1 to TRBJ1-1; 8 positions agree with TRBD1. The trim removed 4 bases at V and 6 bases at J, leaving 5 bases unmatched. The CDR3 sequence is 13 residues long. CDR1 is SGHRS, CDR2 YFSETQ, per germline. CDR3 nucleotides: TGCGCCAGCAGCATGACAGGGGCTGCTGAAGCTTTCTTT. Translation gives CASSMTGAAEAFF.

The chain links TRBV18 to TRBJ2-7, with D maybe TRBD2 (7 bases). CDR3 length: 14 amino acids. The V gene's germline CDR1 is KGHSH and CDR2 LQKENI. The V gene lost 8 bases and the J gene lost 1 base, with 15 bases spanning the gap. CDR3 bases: TGTGCCAGCGCCCGGGGGGCCCTATCCTACGAGCAGTACTTC. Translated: CASARGALSYEQYF. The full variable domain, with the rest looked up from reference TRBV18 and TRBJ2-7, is NAGVMQNPRHLVRRRGQEARLRCSPMKGHSHVYWYRQLPEEGLKFMVYLQKENIIDESGMPKERFSAEFPKEGPSILRIQQVVRGDSAAYFCASARGALSYEQYFGPGTRLTVT.

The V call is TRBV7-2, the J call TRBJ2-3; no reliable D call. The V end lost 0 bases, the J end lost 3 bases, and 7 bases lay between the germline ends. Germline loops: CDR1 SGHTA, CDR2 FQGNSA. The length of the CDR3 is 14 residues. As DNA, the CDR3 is TGTGCCAGCAGCTTAGCCCACAGTACAGATACGCAGTATTTT. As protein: CASSLAHSTDTQYF.

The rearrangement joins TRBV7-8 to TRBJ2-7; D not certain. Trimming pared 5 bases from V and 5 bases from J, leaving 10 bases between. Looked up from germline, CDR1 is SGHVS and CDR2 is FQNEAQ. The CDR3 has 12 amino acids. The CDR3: CASSSYSDEQYF. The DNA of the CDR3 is TGTGCCAGCAGCAGCTACTCGGACGAGCAGTACTTC.

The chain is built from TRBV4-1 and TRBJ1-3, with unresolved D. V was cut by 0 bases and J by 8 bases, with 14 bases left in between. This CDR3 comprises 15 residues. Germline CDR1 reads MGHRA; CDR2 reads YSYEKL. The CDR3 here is CASSQEGARFHTIYF. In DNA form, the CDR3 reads TGCGCCAGCAGCCAAGAGGGAGCCCGGTTCCACACCATATATTTT.

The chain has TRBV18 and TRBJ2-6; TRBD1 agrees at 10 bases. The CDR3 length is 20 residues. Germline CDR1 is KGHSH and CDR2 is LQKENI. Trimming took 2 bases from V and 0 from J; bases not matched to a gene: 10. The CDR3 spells CASSPVTGGQGVSGANVLTF. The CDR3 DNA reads TGTGCCAGCTCACCAGTGACAGGGGGCCAAGGGGTCTCTGGGGCCAACGTCCTGACTTTC. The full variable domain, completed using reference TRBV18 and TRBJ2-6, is NAGVMQNPRHLVRRRGQEARLRCSPMKGHSHVYWYRQLPEEGLKFMVYLQKENIIDESGMPKERFSAEFPKEGPSILRIQQVVRGDSAAYFCASSPVTGGQGVSGANVLTFGAGSRLTVL.

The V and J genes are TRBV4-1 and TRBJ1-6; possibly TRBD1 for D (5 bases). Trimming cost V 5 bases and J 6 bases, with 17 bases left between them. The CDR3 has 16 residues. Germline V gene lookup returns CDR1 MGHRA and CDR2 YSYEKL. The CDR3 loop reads CASSRGRGFGNSPLHF. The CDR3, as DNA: TGCGCCAGCAGCAGAGGAAGGGGATTCGGTAATTCACCCCTCCACTTT.

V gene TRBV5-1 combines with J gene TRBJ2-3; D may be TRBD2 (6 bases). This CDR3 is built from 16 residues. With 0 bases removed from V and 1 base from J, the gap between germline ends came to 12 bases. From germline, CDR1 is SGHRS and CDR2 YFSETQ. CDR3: CASSLGSLARTDTQYF. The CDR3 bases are TGCGCCAGCAGCTTGGGGTCACTAGCCCGCACAGATACGCAGTATTTT.

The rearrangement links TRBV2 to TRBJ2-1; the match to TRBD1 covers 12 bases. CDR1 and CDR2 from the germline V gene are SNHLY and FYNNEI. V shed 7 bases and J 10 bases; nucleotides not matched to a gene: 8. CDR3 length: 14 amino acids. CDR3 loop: CASTPGTGGREQFF. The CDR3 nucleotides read TGTGCCAGCACCCCCGGGACAGGGGGCAGGGAGCAGTTCTTC. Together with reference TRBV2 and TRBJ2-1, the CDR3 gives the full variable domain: EPEVTQTPSHQVTQMGQEVILRCVPISNHLYFYWYRQILGQKVEFLVSFYNNEISEKSEIFDDQFSVERPDGSNFTLKIRSTKLEDSAMYFCASTPGTGGREQFFGPGTRLTVL.